Listed below are T cell receptor beta chains from one sample, sequenced in a study of regulatory T cells in long-lasting Graves disease. TCRdb processed the multiplex PCR reads anew with MiXCR; each CDR3 protein has one entry. This repertoire shows about 420,000 distinct CDR3 sequences, about 15% found once; its top ten account for about a quarter. The same sample was also used in a study of T cells in Graves' hyperthyroidism and ophthalmopathy.

Sequencing was performed on peripheral blood mononuclear cells (PBMCs), taken at new diagnosis, from a patient treated with antithyroid drugs. All receptors come from a woman younger than 35 with Graves disease. Both conserved end residues are part of each CDR3. D genes are given only for firm matches. Size is stated for part of the rows, as once, few or many counts, or as a class when the clone is expanded.

>15|.|few|TRBJ1-1|TRBV5-1
TGCGCCAGCAGCTTGGGTTCAGGGCTGATCGCTGAAGCTTTCTTT
CASSLGSGLIAEAFF
>17|TRBD1|.|TRBJ1-1|TRBV19
TGTGCCAGTAGTATACGGTCGGGGACAGGTGGGAACACTGAAGCTTTCTTT
CASSIRSGTGGNTEAFF
>13|TRBD2|.|TRBJ2-1|TRBV11-2
TGTGCCAGCAAGGGAGGGGCCCCCAATGAGCAGTTCTTC
CASKGGAPNEQFF
>14|TRBD2|.|TRBJ2-1|TRBV12-3/TRBV12-4
TGTGCCAGCTCTATTAGCGGGAGGGCCGTAGAGCAGTTCTTC
CASSISGRAVEQFF
>13|.|many|TRBJ1-1|TRBV28
TGTGCCAGCAGCTGGGACATGAACACTGAAGCTTTCTTT
CASSWDMNTEAFF
>15|.|many|TRBJ2-1|TRBV6-4
TGTGCCAGCAGTGGGCTCCCGAGGGCGGAAAATGAGCAGTTCTTC
CASSGLPRAENEQFF
>14|.|.|TRBJ2-1|TRBV20-1
TGCAGTGCTAGAGATCGGCGGGGCTCCTACGAGCAGTTCTTC
CSARDRRGSYEQFF
>12|.|.|TRBJ1-2|TRBV19
TGTGCCAGTAGTATCAATGTCTATGGCTACACCTTC
CASSINVYGYTF
>14|TRBD1|many|TRBJ2-1|TRBV27
TGTGCCAGCAGTTTTGGGACAGGGGACTATGAGCAGTTCTTC
CASSFGTGDYEQFF
>12|.|many|TRBJ1-1|TRBV15
TGTGCCACCAGCTTCCAGAACACTGAAGCTTTCTTT
CATSFQNTEAFF
>11|.|few|TRBJ2-5|TRBV30
TGTGCCTGGAGTGGACTCGAGACCCAGTACTTC
CAWSGLETQYF
>14|TRBD2|many|TRBJ2-1|TRBV30
TGTGCCTGGAGTGTAGGAGCGGGAGTCGATGAGCAGTTCTTC
CAWSVGAGVDEQFF
>13|.|many|TRBJ2-7|TRBV5-1
TGCGCCAGCAGGAGGCAGGTCTCCTACGAGCAGTACTTC
CASRRQVSYEQYF
>16|.|.|TRBJ2-1|TRBV30
TGTGCCTGGACCAGGCATGGCACGGCGAGGGGTAATGAGCAGTTCTTC
CAWTRHGTARGNEQFF
>16|TRBD2|many|TRBJ2-1|TRBV24-1
TGTGCCACCAGTGATCCGGGACTAGCGGGAGTGCATGAGCAGTTCTTC
CATSDPGLAGVHEQFF
>13|.|.|TRBJ2-3|TRBV28
TGTGCCAGCAGACAACCCGGAGGGCCGGGGCAGTATTTT
CASRQPGGPGQYF
>16|.|many|TRBJ2-1|TRBV5-1
TGCGCCAGCAGCTTGCGGGGTCCGGGACCCAGCAATGAGCAGTTCTTC
CASSLRGPGPSNEQFF
>21|TRBD2|.|TRBJ2-7|TRBV5-5
TGTGCCAGCAGCTTATTCATTTTTCGGACTAGCGGGAGGCCCAGCTCCTACGAGCAGTACTTC
CASSLFIFRTSGRPSSYEQYF
>14|TRBD2|few|TRBJ2-1|TRBV2
TGTGCCAGCAGTGGGACTAGCGGGAGGCAGTATAGAAGGTTC
CASSGTSGRQYRRF
>17|.|many|TRBJ1-6|TRBV12-3/TRBV12-4
TGTGCCAGCAGTATTCGGGGCCTCGGGGCCTATAATTCACCCCTCCACTTT
CASSIRGLGAYNSPLHF
>15|TRBD1|few|TRBJ2-5|TRBV19
TGTGCCAGTAGTATAGAAAGAGGGGGCCCAGAGACCCAGTACTTC
CASSIERGGPETQYF
>11|.|.|TRBJ2-7|TRBV29-1
TGCAGCGTTGTTTGGACATACGAGCAGTACTTC
CSVVWTYEQYF
>14|TRBD2|many|TRBJ2-7|TRBV28
TGTGCCAGCAGCCTACTAGCGGGACTGGCCGAGCAGTACTTC
CASSLLAGLAEQYF
>15|TRBD2|.|TRBJ2-4|TRBV2
TGTGCCAGCAGTGAGAGCGGGAGAGCCAAAAACATTCAGTACTTC
CASSESGRAKNIQYF
>16|.|.|TRBJ1-5|TRBV3-1
TGTGCCAGCAGCCAAGGCCCCTTTGAAGGTGCCGGCTCCCAGCATTTT
CASSQGPFEGAGSQHF
>16|.|.|TRBJ2-3|TRBV5-5
TGTGCCAGCAGCTTGGACAGGGCTCAAATCACAGATACGCAGTATTTT
CASSLDRAQITDTQYF
>14|TRBD1|many|TRBJ2-3|TRBV12-3/TRBV12-4
TGTGCCAGCAATCAAGGGGGCCCCACAGATACGCAGTATTTT
CASNQGGPTDTQYF
>14|TRBD2|many|TRBJ2-7|TRBV12-3/TRBV12-4
TGTGCCAGCAGTTTCGCACTAGCGGGATACGAGCAGTACTTC
CASSFALAGYEQYF
>14|.|few|TRBJ1-1|TRBV28
TGTGCCGGCAGCCCCGACAGAATGAACACTGAAGCTTTCTTT
CAGSPDRMNTEAFF
>12|.|.|TRBJ1-4|TRBV28
TGTGCCAGCAGGGGAGGGGGAGAAAAACTGTTTTTT
CASRGGGEKLFF
>15|.|many|TRBJ2-5|TRBV7-8
TGTGCCAGCAGCTCATACGTGACTCCTGGGGAGACCCAGTACTTC
CASSSYVTPGETQYF
>14|.|.|TRBJ2-1|TRBV20-1
TGCAGTGCTAGAGGGCCCTTACGCTACAATAAGCAGTTCTTC
CSARGPLRYNKQFF
>17|TRBD2|.|TRBJ2-1|TRBV18
TGTGCCAGCCCACCACCCTCTGGGGGAGGGCCTTGGAATGAGCAGTTCTTC
CASPPPSGGGPWNEQFF
>14|.|many|TRBJ2-7|TRBV6-5
TGTGCCAGCAGTTTAAGCTGGCCTCGATACGAGCAGTACTTC
CASSLSWPRYEQYF
>13|.|many|TRBJ1-4|TRBV24-1
TGTGCCACCTCCGATTGGACTAATGAAAAACTGTTTTTT
CATSDWTNEKLFF
>14|TRBD1|many|TRBJ1-1|TRBV12-3/TRBV12-4
TGTGCCAGCAGTTTTAACAGGGGGCGTATTGAAGCTTTCTTT
CASSFNRGRIEAFF
>11|.|many|TRBJ2-1|TRBV29-1
TGCAGCGTTGTCCCTCCGGATGAGCAGTTCTTC
CSVVPPDEQFF
>14|TRBD2|.|TRBJ2-3|TRBV7-6
TGTGCCAGCAGCTTAGGGATCGGGAGGGATACGCAGTATTTT
CASSLGIGRDTQYF
>13|.|.|TRBJ2-1|TRBV19
TGTGCCAGTAGTCCCCGGGAAGGACATGAGCAGTTCTTC
CASSPREGHEQFF
>16|TRBD2|.|TRBJ2-3|TRBV20-1
TGCAGTGCTAGAGATCTTTTTAGCGGGACCACAGATACGCAGTATTTT
CSARDLFSGTTDTQYF